These 10 T cell receptor beta chains share one sample of origin, sequenced in a study of T cell responses to AZD1222 COVID-19 vaccine. TCRdb keeps only in-frame clones here, not all; method: immunoSEQ multiplex PCR. The profile shows about 47,000 clones, 70% to 85% of them singletons. Sequencing used peripheral blood, obtained on day 0 of MenACWY control vaccination. These receptors originate from an adult in good health.

The CDR3 region is CASSPDAGISGEQFF. As DNA, the CDR3 is TGCGCCAGCAGCCCGGACGCAGGAATCTCGGGGGAGCAGTTCTTC. The chain uses TRBV5-1 and TRBJ2-1, with D maybe TRBD2 (5 bases). The CDR3 is 15 residues long. The germline CDR1 and CDR2 sequences are SGHRS and YFSETQ. Trimming left V 4 bases short and J 10 bases short, with 21 bases between.

The chain employs TRBV19 and TRBJ1-1, with D unclear. V was cut by 0 bases and J by 1 base, with 12 bases left in between. CDR3 length: 16 amino acids. Germline V CDR1 and CDR2: LNHDA, SQIVND (reference sequence). Here the CDR3 reads CASSIDLGLRNTEAFF. Written as DNA, the CDR3 is TGTGCCAGTAGTATAGATCTCGGGCTTCGGAACACTGAAGCTTTCTTT.

The chain has TRBV5-1 and TRBJ2-3, with TRBD2 matching 7 bases. The length of the CDR3 is 14 residues. V gave up 5 bases and J gave up 2 bases; unmatched junction bases: 5. CDR1 and CDR2 (germline): SGHRS, YFSETQ. CDR3 in DNA: TGCGCCAGCAGGACTAGCCTAATCACAGATACGCAGTATTTT. Translation gives CASRTSLITDTQYF.

Concerning this clone: This may stem from a read error, because a much larger clone lies one nucleotide away. This sequence joins TRBV6-4 and TRBJ2-3; no definite D call. This CDR3 contains 13 residues. V shed 2 bases and J shed 0 bases, with 3 bases lying between them. The V gene's germline CDR1 is MRHNA and CDR2 SNTAGT. This CDR3 reads CASSDTSTDTQYF. CDR3 coding DNA: TGTGCCAGCAGTGACACTAGCACAGATACGCAGTATTTT.

The chain links TRBV12-5 to TRBJ1-6; D is ambiguous. The germline gives CDR1 LGHNT, CDR2 FRNRAP. V was cut by 6 bases and J by 0 bases, with 6 bases left in between. This CDR3 has 14 amino acids. CDR3: CASGTGSYNSPLHF. The DNA of the CDR3 is TGTGCTAGTGGGACGGGCTCCTATAATTCACCCCTCCACTTT.

The gene calls are TRBV28 and TRBJ2-1, with TRBD2 as a possible D gene (6 bases). Germline V gene lookup returns CDR1 MDHEN and CDR2 SYDVKM. The CDR3 length is 14 residues. Trimming took off 6 bases at V and 8 bases at J, with 17 bases between the two ends. The CDR3 region is CASRRDPALDEQFF. CDR3 DNA: TGTGCCAGCAGGCGGGACCCCGCCCTGGATGAGCAGTTCTTC.

The chain links TRBV20-1 to TRBJ2-1, with D perhaps matching TRBD1 or TRBD2 (6 bases each). With 3 bases removed from V and 7 bases from J, the gap between germline ends came to 16 bases. Germline V gene sequence: CDR1 DFQATT, CDR2 SNEGSKA (reference sequence). The CDR3 spans 14 residues. The DNA for the CDR3 is TGCAGTGCTAGTATGGGGGGCCGGCGTAATGAGCAGTTCTTC. This sequence encodes CSASMGGRRNEQFF.

The rearrangement links TRBV11-3 to TRBJ2-3, with D perhaps TRBD1 (6 bases). V shed 5 bases and J shed 2 bases, with 14 bases lying between them. Germline CDR1 SGHNT, CDR2 YENEEA. There are 15 residues in the CDR3. CDR3 nucleotides: TGTGCCAGCAGCCCAGGTGGGGGCCCCACAGATACGCAGTATTTT. It is translated as CASSPGGGPTDTQYF.

This rearrangement joins TRBV6-1 to TRBJ1-2; no firm D call. The CDR3 is 13 residues long. Germline values: CDR1 MNHNS, CDR2 SASEGT. Trimming took off 5 bases at V and 3 bases at J, with 10 bases between the two ends. The CDR3 DNA reads as TGTGCCAGCAGTCCCCACGGGGACTATGGCTACACCTTC. It codes for CASSPHGDYGYTF.

V usage is TRBV5-1 and J usage is TRBJ2-2; TRBD2 agrees at 11 bases. There are 16 residues in the CDR3. CDR1 and CDR2 from the germline V gene are SGHRS and YFSETQ. The trim removed 6 bases at V and 1 base at J, leaving 5 bases unmatched. CDR3 amino acids: CASITGLAGNTGELFF. The DNA for the CDR3 is TGCGCCAGCATCACCGGACTAGCGGGGAACACCGGGGAGCTGTTTTTT.